These T cell receptor beta chains were read from a single sample in a study of response to subunit inactivated influenza vaccine. TCRdb itself ran the RT-PCR reads through MiXCR, one entry per CDR3 protein. This table has under 950,000 distinct CDR3 sequences, 21% appearing once. The source material was PBMCs from blood, sampled roughly 5 days after vaccination. These receptor sequences come from a man over 45 who received an inactivated influenza vaccine. Each CDR3 is given with its conserved first and last residue. Fields, in order: V gene, CDR3 length, J gene, CDR3 protein.

v_call: TRBV12-3/TRBV12-4
cdr3_length: 14
j_call: TRBJ1-6
cdr3_aa: CASSFGRDNSPLHF

v_call: TRBV20-1
cdr3_length: 13
j_call: TRBJ1-1
cdr3_aa: CSVLGTGNTEAFF

v_call: TRBV12-3/TRBV12-4
cdr3_length: 13
j_call: TRBJ1-1
cdr3_aa: CASSRRTGLEAFF

v_call: TRBV4-2
cdr3_length: 16
j_call: TRBJ2-2
cdr3_aa: CASSPTGWEDTGELFF

v_call: TRBV4-1
cdr3_length: 14
j_call: TRBJ2-5
cdr3_aa: CASSQPGQGFAQYF

v_call: TRBV7-8
cdr3_length: 15
j_call: TRBJ2-3
cdr3_aa: CASRTLVAGGDTQYF

v_call: TRBV5-5
cdr3_length: 14
j_call: TRBJ2-7
cdr3_aa: CASSLDTGRYEQYF

v_call: TRBV18
cdr3_length: 13
j_call: TRBJ2-7
cdr3_aa: CASSGQGMGEQYF

v_call: TRBV12-3/TRBV12-4
cdr3_length: 20
j_call: TRBJ1-3
cdr3_aa: CASRPRRDRGLFYSGNTIYF

v_call: TRBV24-1
cdr3_length: 16
j_call: TRBJ2-1
cdr3_aa: CATSDGTGSSYNEQFF

v_call: TRBV5-1
cdr3_length: 15
j_call: TRBJ1-5
cdr3_aa: CASSQGTGGGQPQHF

v_call: TRBV29-1
cdr3_length: 12
j_call: TRBJ1-1
cdr3_aa: CSVDQGSTEAFF

v_call: TRBV29-1
cdr3_length: 15
j_call: TRBJ1-3
cdr3_aa: CSVDNGGSSGNTIYF

v_call: TRBV5-1
cdr3_length: 14
j_call: TRBJ2-7
cdr3_aa: CASSSRVGPYEQYF

v_call: TRBV20-1
cdr3_length: 13
j_call: TRBJ2-1
cdr3_aa: CSARAYSDNEQFF

v_call: TRBV6-1
cdr3_length: 14
j_call: TRBJ1-2
cdr3_aa: CASNPSGDGYGYTF

v_call: TRBV20-1
cdr3_length: 18
j_call: TRBJ2-3
cdr3_aa: CSARVGLAVKINTDTQYF

v_call: TRBV6-1
cdr3_length: 13
j_call: TRBJ1-1
cdr3_aa: CASSGREATEAFF

v_call: TRBV7-2
cdr3_length: 14
j_call: TRBJ2-7
cdr3_aa: CASSLQSQPNEQYF

v_call: TRBV19
cdr3_length: 11
j_call: TRBJ2-5
cdr3_aa: CASIFTWTQYF

v_call: TRBV7-8
cdr3_length: 12
j_call: TRBJ2-1
cdr3_aa: CASSSWDNEQFF

v_call: TRBV24-1
cdr3_length: 17
j_call: TRBJ2-3
cdr3_aa: CATSEGLTRGPTDTQYF

v_call: TRBV4-2
cdr3_length: 13
j_call: TRBJ2-5
cdr3_aa: CASSPHNQETQYF

v_call: TRBV4-1
cdr3_length: 17
j_call: TRBJ1-1
cdr3_aa: CASSHATRMGAATEAFF

v_call: TRBV27
cdr3_length: 15
j_call: TRBJ2-1
cdr3_aa: CASSLMAGGYNEQFF

v_call: TRBV6-2/TRBV6-3
cdr3_length: 16
j_call: TRBJ2-1
cdr3_aa: CASSRGQGLSYNEQFF

v_call: TRBV7-2
cdr3_length: 14
j_call: TRBJ2-7
cdr3_aa: CASSLGGFAYEQYF

v_call: TRBV4-2
cdr3_length: 17
j_call: TRBJ2-1
cdr3_aa: CASSQDVLVAVYNEQFF

v_call: TRBV11-2
cdr3_length: 13
j_call: TRBJ2-1
cdr3_aa: CASSLLVFGGQFF

v_call: TRBV7-2
cdr3_length: 14
j_call: TRBJ1-4
cdr3_aa: CASSRGHEKAKLFF

v_call: TRBV10-3
cdr3_length: 13
j_call: TRBJ2-1
cdr3_aa: CAISPTLYNEQFF

v_call: TRBV4-2
cdr3_length: 17
j_call: TRBJ1-1
cdr3_aa: CASSQELIQRMNTEAFF

v_call: TRBV7-8
cdr3_length: 14
j_call: TRBJ2-5
cdr3_aa: CASSFRQGQETQYF

v_call: TRBV11-2
cdr3_length: 14
j_call: TRBJ2-5
cdr3_aa: CASSMTSSVETQYF

v_call: TRBV12-3/TRBV12-4
cdr3_length: 11
j_call: TRBJ2-4
cdr3_aa: CASSGGHGRYF